Shown below are 28 T cell receptor beta chains from a single sample sequenced in a study of shared clonotypes between healthy human individuals. Generated by immunoSEQ multiplex PCR, the TCRdb table keeps only in-frame clones and is missing some. The sample holds millions of clones, 93% seen once. The sample was naive CD4+ T cells from PBMCs. Subset specified: CD45RA+ positively selected. Receptors originate from a young man in good health. Some clones in this sample may be carry-over from other donors' samples.

V usage is TRBV6-6 and J usage is TRBJ2-3; 9 nucleotides agree with TRBD2. Trimming at V came to 4 bases and at J to 9 bases, leaving 11 bases not matched to a gene. This CDR3 spans 15 amino acids. The germline V gene has CDR1 MNHNY and CDR2 SVGAGI (reference sequence). Here the CDR3 DNA reads TGTGCCAGCAGTTCAATCCCACCGACTAGCGGCACGCAGTATTTT. Translating it yields CASSSIPPTSGTQYF.

The V and J genes are TRBV9 and TRBJ2-3, with 8 positions matching TRBD2. CDR1 is SGDLS, CDR2 YYNGEE, per germline. The CDR3 totals 12 residues. With 7 bases clipped from V and 11 bases from J, the junction kept 9 bases outside the gene matches. CDR3 in DNA: TGTGCCAGCCTCTCTACTAGCGGCCAGCAGTATTTT. Its protein is CASLSTSGQQYF.

This rearrangement joins TRBV28 to TRBJ2-7, with D uncertain. Per the germline V gene, CDR1 is MDHEN and CDR2 is SYDVKM. CDR3 size: 14 residues. V lost 4 bases and J 3 bases, leaving 13 bases between the germline ends. The CDR3 DNA follows: TGTGCCAGCAGTTCGCTCGGGTTTCTCTACGAGCAGTACTTC. Amino acids: CASSSLGFLYEQYF.

The chain links TRBV30 to TRBJ2-5, with 11 nucleotides matching TRBD1. CDR3 length: 12 residues. Trimming took 7 bases from V and 4 from J; bases not matched to a gene: 2. Germline V gene sequence: CDR1 GTSNPN, CDR2 SVGIG (reference sequence). The CDR3 nucleotides are TGTGCCTCGGGACAGGGGGGAGAGACCCAGTACTTC. This encodes CASGQGGETQYF.

The genes are TRBV7-3 and TRBJ2-2; 7 nucleotides align to TRBD1. Per the germline V gene, CDR1 is SGHTA and CDR2 is FQGTGA. V was clipped by 4 bases and J by 6 bases; unmatched bases: 5. This CDR3 contains 14 residues. This CDR3 is CASSSPGGPGELFF. As DNA, the CDR3 is TGTGCCAGCAGCTCCCCAGGGGGACCCGGGGAGCTGTTTTTT.

This sequence joins TRBV6-1 and TRBJ1-5, with D uncertain. The CDR3 length is 12 residues. With 3 bases removed from V and 9 bases from J, the gap between germline ends came to 9 bases. Germline CDR1 and CDR2: MNHNS and SASEGT. This CDR3 is CASSDRPGPQHF. In DNA, the CDR3 is TGTGCCAGCAGTGACCGCCCGGGGCCCCAGCATTTT.

A single count supports this clone. The chain recombines TRBV7-9 with TRBJ2-1; D call uncertain. Germline loops: CDR1 SEHNR, CDR2 FQNEAQ (reference sequence). V lost 1 base and J lost 6, with 4 bases in between. The CDR3 spans 12 residues. CDR3 sequence (DNA): TGTGCCAGCAGCTTAGTTCCCAATGAGCAGTTCTTC. As protein: CASSLVPNEQFF.

The chain carries TRBV6-5 and TRBJ1-3; D gene uncertain. The germline CDR1 and CDR2 sequences are MNHEY and SVGAGI. V was trimmed by 0 bases and J by 10 bases, leaving 16 bases between them. The CDR3 has 15 residues. In DNA, the CDR3 is TGTGCCAGCAGTTACTCGATGACGACGGTGAGGACCATATATTTT. Its protein product is CASSYSMTTVRTIYF.

The CDR3 bases are TGTGCCAGCAGCTTCCTAGCGGGCTCCTACAATGAGCAGTTCTTC. The encoded protein is CASSFLAGSYNEQFF. V and J are TRBV11-1 and TRBJ2-1, with TRBD2 matching 8 bases. Germline loops: CDR1 SGHAT, CDR2 FQDESV (reference sequence). Trimming at V came to 3 bases and at J to 0 bases, leaving 1 base not matched to a gene. This CDR3 has 15 residues.

The chain links TRBV30 to TRBJ2-6, with D possibly matching TRBD1 (6 bases). Deletions cut 0 bases from V and 0 bases from J, with 12 bases between. This CDR3 comprises 17 residues. CDR1 is GTSNPN and CDR2 is SVGIG in the germline V gene (reference sequence). The CDR3 protein is CAWSVWSGVSGANVLTF. In DNA form, the CDR3 reads TGTGCCTGGAGTGTATGGTCAGGGGTCTCTGGGGCCAACGTCCTGACTTTC.

The chain employs TRBV5-4 and TRBJ2-1; D possibly corresponds to TRBD1 (6 bases). This CDR3 spans 14 amino acids. Trimming took off 4 bases at V and 7 bases at J, with 15 bases between the two ends. CDR1 is SGHNT, CDR2 YYREEE, per germline (reference sequence). CDR3: CASSLTGSVNEQFF. The DNA of the CDR3 is TGTGCCAGCAGCCTGACAGGCTCAGTTAATGAGCAGTTCTTC.

V gene TRBV7-7 combines with J gene TRBJ2-1, with D possibly called TRBD1 or TRBD2 (5 bases each). The CDR3 is made up of 15 amino acids. CDR1 and CDR2 from the germline V gene are SSHAT and FNYEAQ (reference sequence). V lost 5 bases to trimming and J lost 10 bases, with 21 bases between them. The CDR3 DNA follows: TGTGCCAGCAGCCCTACCGGGACCGCCCAGGGCGAGCAGTTCTTC. It translates to CASSPTGTAQGEQFF.

The chain combines TRBV28 with TRBJ1-5; 10 positions agree with TRBD1. This CDR3 contains 18 residues. The junction had 15 bases not matched to a gene; V was cut back by 7 bases and J by 3 bases. Germline CDR1 and CDR2: MDHEN and SYDVKM. The CDR3 is CASMTWTGTGVNNQPQHF. DNA for the CDR3: TGTGCCAGCATGACTTGGACCGGGACAGGGGTGAACAATCAGCCCCAGCATTTT.

In its sample, this clone was seen once. The chain joins TRBV19 to TRBJ2-3; TRBD2 aligns across 11 bases. V was pared by 3 bases and J by 2 bases, with 4 bases of the junction left unmatched. The germline V gene has CDR1 LNHDA and CDR2 SQIVND (reference sequence). The CDR3 loop spans 16 amino acids. CDR3 residues: CASSMGLAVTTDTQYF. The CDR3 DNA sequence: TGTGCCAGTAGTATGGGACTAGCGGTTACCACAGATACGCAGTATTTT. Full variable domain (rest looked up from reference TRBV19 and TRBJ2-3): DGGITQSPKYLFRKEGQNVTLSCEQNLNHDAMYWYRQDPGQGLRLIYYSQIVNDFQKGDIAEGYSVSREKKESFPLTVTSAQKNPTAFYLCASSMGLAVTTDTQYFGPGTRLTVL.

The CDR3 loop reads CASSYSAGTAEKLFF. Here the CDR3 DNA reads TGTGCCAGCAGTTACTCGGCCGGGACGGCGGAAAAACTGTTTTTT. This rearrangement joins TRBV6-5 to TRBJ1-4; tentative D call: TRBD1 (5 bases). The V end lost 0 bases, the J end lost 8 bases, and 13 bases lay between the germline ends. Germline CDR1 is MNHEY and CDR2 is SVGAGI. This CDR3 has 15 residues.

The chain combines TRBV30 with TRBJ1-3; no definite D call. Trimming took off 3 bases at V and 7 bases at J, with 13 bases between the two ends. CDR3 length: 13 amino acids. Germline assignment: CDR1 GTSNPN and CDR2 SVGIG (reference sequence). In DNA, the CDR3 is TGTGCCTGGAGCTTGCAGATCGGGAACACCATATATTTT. This translates into CAWSLQIGNTIYF.

The genes are TRBV29-1 and TRBJ2-5, with D possibly being TRBD1 or TRBD2 (5 bases each). The CDR3 runs to 14 residues. Trimming took 7 bases from V and 2 from J, leaving 17 bases between them. CDR1 SQVTM and CDR2 ANQGSEA come from the germline V gene. The CDR3 sequence is CSAGRRGRQETQYF. The CDR3 region has the DNA TGCAGCGCCGGGCGACGGGGCCGACAAGAGACCCAGTACTTC.

This chain joins TRBV19 and TRBJ1-4; the match to TRBD1 covers 8 bases. The CDR3 covers 12 residues. Germline CDR1 and CDR2: LNHDA and SQIVND (reference sequence). The J segment lost 10 bases and the V segment lost 5 bases, leaving 3 bases of the junction unmatched. CDR3 loop: CASSPGGGKLFF. In nucleotides, the CDR3 is TGTGCCAGTAGTCCAGGGGGCGGAAAACTGTTTTTT.

Here the CDR3 DNA reads TGTGCCTGGAGTGTAGGGCAGGGGTCCACAGATACGCAGTATTTT. Translated: CAWSVGQGSTDTQYF. V gene TRBV30 combines with J gene TRBJ2-3; possible D gene TRBD1, 6 bases. Germline-derived CDR1 and CDR2 are GTSNPN and SVGIG (reference sequence). V was trimmed by 0 bases and J by 2 bases, leaving 12 bases between them. This CDR3 contains 15 residues.

Concerning this clone itself: Other DNA sequences in this specimen translate into the identical CDR3. The chain joins TRBV5-4 to TRBJ1-4; D is unclear. The V and J ends lost 0 bases and 2 bases respectively, with 5 bases between them. Germline CDR1 is SGHNT and CDR2 is YYREEE (reference sequence). This CDR3 has 14 residues. The CDR3 DNA is TGTGCCAGCAGCTTGGGTGGTACTAATGAAAAACTGTTTTTT. Its protein is CASSLGGTNEKLFF.

The rearrangement links TRBV19 to TRBJ2-6; the match to TRBD2 covers 8 bases. CDR1 and CDR2 (germline): LNHDA, SQIVND (reference sequence). V lost 4 bases, J lost 2 bases, and 10 bases stayed unmatched. The CDR3 is made up of 18 amino acids. This chain's CDR3 is CASSKSRAGETGANVLTF. CDR3 nucleotide sequence: TGTGCCAGTAGTAAATCCCGAGCGGGAGAGACTGGGGCCAACGTCCTGACTTTC.

This clone was recorded once. The V gene is TRBV7-8, the J gene TRBJ1-3; D not resolved. Trimming took 5 bases from V and 1 from J, leaving 9 bases between them. This CDR3 spans 14 amino acids. CDR1 and CDR2 from the germline V gene are SGHVS and FQNEAQ. This chain's CDR3 is CASSPGISGNTIYF. CDR3 sequence (DNA): TGTGCCAGCAGCCCGGGGATTTCTGGAAACACCATATATTTT.

As concerns this clone: Other nucleotide sequences in the sample specify the same CDR3. The chain carries TRBV7-9 and TRBJ2-7; TRBD2 matches at 10 bases. Germline loops: CDR1 SEHNR, CDR2 FQNEAQ (reference sequence). This CDR3 contains 15 residues. Trimming cost V 5 bases and J 2 bases; bases outside gene matches: 6. CDR3 coding DNA: TGTGCCAGCAGCCCAAGGACTAGCGGAGCCTACGAGCAGTACTTC. Its protein is CASSPRTSGAYEQYF.

V is TRBV4-2 and J is TRBJ2-1, with 11 positions matching TRBD2. This CDR3 has 16 amino acids. V trimming: 0 bases; J trimming: 9 bases; junction bases outside the gene matches: 7. CDR1 and CDR2 (germline): LGHNA, YNFKEQ. This chain's CDR3 is CASSQETSGSEVEQFF. The CDR3 DNA follows: TGTGCCAGCAGCCAAGAAACTAGCGGGAGCGAGGTTGAGCAGTTCTTC.

The chain carries TRBV5-4 and TRBJ1-2; D is ambiguous. The CDR3 has 13 amino acids. CDR1 SGHNT and CDR2 YYREEE come from the germline V gene (reference sequence). With 4 bases removed from V and 6 bases from J, the gap between germline ends came to 13 bases. The CDR3 spells CASSQAQSDGYTF. For the CDR3, the DNA is TGTGCCAGCAGCCAAGCCCAGTCGGATGGCTACACCTTC.

The J gene is TRBJ2-1, the V gene TRBV7-3, with D maybe TRBD2 (5 bases). Germline V gene sequence: CDR1 SGHTA, CDR2 FQGTGA. Trimming left V 5 bases short and J 12 bases short, with 17 bases between. The CDR3 runs 13 residues. The CDR3 loop is CASSPSEGLGQFF. The CDR3 DNA sequence: TGTGCCAGCAGCCCCTCAGAGGGTCTGGGGCAGTTCTTC.

The genes are TRBV9 and TRBJ2-2, with D maybe TRBD2 (6 bases). Trimming left V 0 bases short and J 4 bases short, with 10 bases between. The CDR3 spans 15 residues. CDR1 and CDR2 from the germline V gene are SGDLS and YYNGEE. The CDR3 protein is CASSVAEGLTGELFF. CDR3 coding DNA: TGTGCCAGCAGCGTAGCGGAGGGGCTCACCGGGGAGCTGTTTTTT. Complete variable domain (other parts from reference TRBV9 and TRBJ2-2): DSGVTQTPKHLITATGQRVTLRCSPRSGDLSVYWYQQSLDQGLQFLIQYYNGEERAKGNILERFSAQQFPDLHSELNLSSLELGDSALYFCASSVAEGLTGELFFGEGSRLTVL.

This sequence joins TRBV6-5 and TRBJ2-5; no reliable D call. The CDR3 runs to 13 residues. Germline loops: CDR1 MNHEY, CDR2 SVGAGI. V shed 6 bases and J shed 2 bases, with 10 bases lying between them. The CDR3 here is CASRSTIQETQYF. The DNA for the CDR3 is TGTGCCAGCAGATCCACGATACAAGAGACCCAGTACTTC.